One and the same sample provided the 3 T cell receptor beta chains below, sequenced in a study of T cell changes during pregnancy in multiple sclerosis. Generated by immunoSEQ multiplex PCR, the TCRdb table keeps only in-frame clones and is missing some. This sample has approximately 61,000 clones, with roughly 90% found just once. The material was peripheral blood, obtained in the first trimester of pregnancy. These receptors originate from a female donor in good health, enrolled as a control in a pregnancy study.

Comment on this clone: A junction end diverges from the germline sequence, so it may reflect a read error. The CDR3 region is CASSPALASREAQYF. In nucleotides, the CDR3 is TGTGCCAGCAGTCCCGCCTTAGCGTCCCGAGAGGCCCAGTACTTC. The chain has TRBV6-5 and TRBJ2-5; maybe TRBD2 (5 bases). Germline V gene data show CDR1 as MNHEY and CDR2 as SVGAGI. The CDR3 consists of 15 residues.

This clone came up once. The J gene is TRBJ1-5, the V gene TRBV2; D is ambiguous. The V end was cut by 3 bases, the J end by 6 bases, with 6 bases between. Germline CDR1 is SNHLY and CDR2 is FYNNEI. The CDR3 loop spans 12 amino acids. This CDR3 reads CASSDKPQPQHF. The CDR3 nucleotides are TGTGCCAGCAGTGATAAGCCTCAGCCCCAGCATTTT.

The chain combines TRBV10-3 with TRBJ2-2, with 9 nucleotides matching TRBD2. The junction had 8 bases not matched to a gene; V was cut back by 6 bases and J by 3 bases. Germline V gene lookup returns CDR1 ENHRY and CDR2 SYGVKD. This CDR3 region has 16 residues. In DNA form, the CDR3 reads TGTGCCATCAGGAGTGGGACTAGCCTGTACACCGGGGAGCTGTTTTTT. It yields the protein CAIRSGTSLYTGELFF.